The T cell receptor (beta chain) under discussion was sequenced for a study of cytomegalovirus exposure and HLA in healthy donors (dated by TCRdb to 2017 to 2019). Regarding the study in general: An earlier analysis of 550 to 700 of the donors reported about 250 Gb of sequence data and roughly 110 million unique TCR beta sequences from some 180 million T cells. In a later genetic analysis, genome-wide SNP genotypes for 398 of the 666 donors were used, and that subset was treated as a discovery cohort. Along with the roughly 670-subject first cohort, a separate validation cohort of over a hundred different subjects was used. Of the roughly 400 genotyped donors, approximately 82% fell in the genetic ancestry cluster associated with self-reported Caucasian donors. An earlier analysis of approximately 580 of the donors used high-throughput TCR beta sequencing to judge whether each TCR beta V gene segment behaved as functional or pseudogenic. A later analysis re-analyzed previously published TCR beta repertoires from 600 to 850 donors and added high-resolution HLA genotyping to study TCR occurrence patterns. Rather than drawing on any new phenotypic data, the later analysis identified candidate immune exposures from TCR beta sequences and the way those sequences occurred across donors. On average, roughly 240,000 unique TCR beta nucleotide sequences were sequenced per donor among fewer than 500 genotyped donors of the cohort, with roughly 18% of those sequences being non-productive. Both class I and class II loci were covered by HLA typing, at four-digit resolution. Because of strong linkage in the cohort, roughly 5 DR-DQ haplotypes were treated as single units for association and clustering. The study was designed to test whether signatures of past pathogen exposure could be identified by cataloging public T cell receptors. The study combined high-throughput TCR immunosequencing, statistical association of individual TCRs with disease status, and machine learning to predict cytomegalovirus infection status. The number of donors typed differed by locus, with roughly 620-630 for A, B, C, DRB1 and DQB1, around 520 for DQA1, nearly 610 for DPA1, and over 400 for DPB1. Approximately 310 gigabases of sequencing data and 91 million or so unique TCR sequences made up an early release that covered roughly 670 HLA-typed donors. The T cell repertoires of under 700 subjects were profiled by immunosequencing and related to cytomegalovirus serostatus. Donor age, sex, ethnicity and CMV serostatus were collected together with the repertoire data. All discovery cohort repertoires had been generated on a single sequencing platform. The paper's findings and limits, for the study overall: In a later analysis, most CMV-associated TCR beta chains were found to appear HLA-restricted, with HLA associations seemingly driven largely by CMV exposure. A later analysis found that HLA-associated TCR beta chains were more clonally expanded and had lower generation probabilities than equally common non-associated chains. In a later analysis, around 17,000 TCR beta sequences were associated with specific HLA alleles at a false discovery rate of 0.05. A further reported finding was that TCR beta sequences accurately predicted the HLA-A and HLA-B alleles for most subjects in the first cohort. Only TCR beta chains were sequenced in this cohort, and the absence of alpha or paired-chain data limited detectable features. The classifier was reported to diagnose cytomegalovirus status with high specificity and sensitivity in both the original cohort and the validation cohort. An earlier analysis of 587 of the donors showed that most TCR beta V segments appeared in productive rearrangements either about 87% or about 30% of the time, which broadly matched IMGT annotations. Correlated functional status among segregating V segments might reflect linkage disequilibrium, but an unknown experimental factor could not be ruled out. Several of the top co-occurrence clusters appeared to be linked to parvovirus B19, influenza, CMV and Epstein-Barr virus, according to a later analysis. A few of the identified cytomegalovirus-associated TCR beta chains were confirmed in vitro to be specific for cytomegalovirus antigens. When HLA alleles, especially DR and DQ, strongly co-occurred, attributing TCR associations to individual alleles was difficult. The study listed around 160 TCR beta chains as associated with cytomegalovirus. In a later genetic analysis, fewer N-insertions in productive TCRs were reported among donors in an Asian-associated ancestry cluster than the 666-donor mean. Because the 87-base-pair reads could not distinguish some IMGT-functional V segments, including TRBV6-2 and TRBV6-3, those segments were excluded. Across donors, most TCR sequences were observed very rarely, whereas some public TCRs were present in many individuals. A later genetic analysis associated a missense DCLRE1C variant with V-gene and J-gene trimming of TCR beta chains, and an independent cohort replicated the association. In a later analysis, the rate of TCR association differed among HLA loci, with DRB1 alleles having the most associated TCRs and HLA-C alleles having the fewest. Because counts were too low, roughly 18 rarely observed V segments, including chromosome 9 orphons, were left out of the earlier analysis of several hundred of the donors. Roughly uniform sequencing depth across donors was assumed in presence/absence analyses, although this assumption may not hold. According to the authors, the approach could potentially be generalized to other disease states and immunological phenotypes. A cluster of highly shared sequence variants was judged likely to be a technical artifact of the sequencing pipeline. Because HLA typing was unavailable for some donors at each locus, only the typed subset was used in association tests. The only immune exposure information available for the cohort was CMV serostatus.

This clone has more than one count but fewer than ten. Its antigen specificity is not known. Base qualities are not at hand, and no much larger clone is one base apart. Library preparation used the immunoSEQ multiplex PCR assay. For the multiplex PCR, a mixture combining 60 forward primers for TCR Vbeta segments and 13 reverse primers for TCR Jbeta segments was used. The CDR3 region of rearranged TCR beta genes was amplified from genomic DNA with a multiplex PCR assay. The amplified TCR beta libraries were sequenced on the Illumina HiSeq System as 87-base-pair reads. Processing in the source paper ran as follows. In a later analysis, approximately 74 million unique TCR beta chains were counted across the approximately 640 repertoires, and roughly 10 million of these chains were shared by at least two donors. A nearest-neighbor algorithm error-corrected the raw reads and collapsed the reads into unique sequences, merging closely related sequences to remove PCR and sequencing errors. To assign V, D and J gene segments, CDR3 sequences were aligned to IMGT reference sequences. For a sequence to be retained, a match of at least six nucleotides was required to both a V gene segment and a J gene segment. Rearrangements were called productive when the CDR3 lacked stop codons and stayed in frame with V and J; all others were non-productive. CDR3 was defined by IMGT convention, running from the second conserved V-encoded cysteine to the conserved J-encoded phenylalanine. The earlier analysis of fewer than 750 of the donors excluded sequences that lacked an unambiguous match to a single V gene segment. In an earlier analysis of several hundred of the donors, V segments were called functional above 56.7% productive rearrangements and were called segregating when the between-donor standard deviation exceeded 5%. A statistical classification framework was developed to diagnose cytomegalovirus status using the catalog of TCR beta chain sequences. In a later analysis, V and J genes were assigned by comparing TCR nucleotide sequences against IMGT/GENE-DB human TR gene sequences. A later analysis assigned CDR3 sequences and most-parsimonious VDJ recombination scenarios with the TCRdist pipeline. A later analysis defined each TCR beta chain by its CDR3 amino acid sequence plus V-gene family, and excluded reads lacking a unique V-gene family. In a later analysis, fewer than 600 highly shared, low-generation-probability nucleotide sequences were removed to address suspected cross-contamination and a sequencing artifact. For each public chain, a later analysis derived a clonal expansion index from normalized ranks of inferred template counts within each repertoire. In a later analysis, generation probabilities were computed with a VDJ recombination model fitted to out-of-frame rearrangements, and the resulting probabilities were checked against IGoR. A later analysis scored TCR-TCR, TCR-HLA and TCR-CMV co-occurrence with hypergeometric tests, applying a repertoire-size bias correction to TCR pairs. In a later analysis, false discovery rates were estimated by permuting HLA or CMV assignments 20 times. In a later analysis, co-occurring TCRs were grouped using DBSCAN, with TCRdist sequence similarity added in when clustering inside HLA-allele-positive subsets. Co-occurrence clustering excluded repertoires with fewer than 30,000 or more than 120,000 public chains, plus five with anomalous nucleotide sharing. TCRdb retrieved this table from immuneACCESS and kept in-frame rearrangements only. Not all clones are present; in checked studies, unresolved V genes account for under half, and no reason is known for the remainder. The D gene and trimming were derived from the DNA, and the V and J assignments and clone size from that table. The sample table lists some 210,000 clones, more than 75% of them with a count of one. 3% to 4.5% of the sample comes from the top ten.

Trimming at the junction amounts to 6 bases on V and 5 bases on J, and the germline ends lie 14 bases apart. From the cysteine through the phenylalanine, the CDR3 covers 15 amino acids. Only the CDR3 DNA stays, 45 bases, in frame from base 1. From a lookup of the germline V gene, CDR1 and CDR2 are MNHEY and SVGAGI. In total, 600 or so healthy bone marrow donors made up the cohort. Cohort members were all nominally healthy when sampled, although unrecorded immune exposures were likely present. The donor tested CMV seronegative, placing the donor among the approximately 400 seronegative members of the cohort. Every donor gave a peripheral blood sample, and the peripheral blood mononuclear cells from that sample were used for TCR beta sequencing. Genomic DNA was extracted from the blood cell samples with the Qiagen DNeasy Blood Extraction Kit.

The chain uses TRBV6-5 and TRBJ1-6; perhaps TRBD1 is the D gene, with 6 bases matching. The sample consisted of PBMCs. This receptor was identified in a male donor in good health and CMV-seronegative. The CDR3 in this case is CASRITTGDNSPLHF. In nucleotides, the sequence is TGTGCCAGCAGAATAACGACAGGAGATAATTCACCCCTCCACTTT.